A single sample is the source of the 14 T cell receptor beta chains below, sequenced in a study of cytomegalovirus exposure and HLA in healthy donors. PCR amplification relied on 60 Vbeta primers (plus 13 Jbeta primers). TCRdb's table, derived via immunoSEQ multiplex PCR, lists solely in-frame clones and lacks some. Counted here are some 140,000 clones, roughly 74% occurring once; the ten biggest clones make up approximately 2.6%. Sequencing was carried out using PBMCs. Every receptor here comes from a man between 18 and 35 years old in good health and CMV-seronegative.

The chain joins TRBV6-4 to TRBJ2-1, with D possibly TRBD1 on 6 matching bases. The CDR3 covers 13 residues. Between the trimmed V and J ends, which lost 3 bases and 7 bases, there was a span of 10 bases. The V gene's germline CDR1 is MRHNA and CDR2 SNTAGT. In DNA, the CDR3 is TGTGCCAGCAGTGAGAACAGGGCAAATGAGCAGTTCTTC. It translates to CASSENRANEQFF.

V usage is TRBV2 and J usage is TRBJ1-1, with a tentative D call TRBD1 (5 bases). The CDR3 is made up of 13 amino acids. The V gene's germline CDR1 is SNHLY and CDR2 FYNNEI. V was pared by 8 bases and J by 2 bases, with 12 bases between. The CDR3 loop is CASQAWGNTEAFF. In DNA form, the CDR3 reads TGTGCCAGCCAAGCATGGGGCAACACTGAAGCTTTCTTT.

CDR3: CASSLGQGYEKLFF. For the CDR3, the DNA is TGCGCCAGCAGCTTGGGACAGGGGTATGAAAAACTGTTTTTT. The V call is TRBV5-1, the J call TRBJ1-4; 8 nucleotides align to TRBD1. This CDR3 spans 14 amino acids. Germline V CDR1 and CDR2: SGHRS, YFSETQ. Trimming cost V 0 bases and J 6 bases; bases outside gene matches: 1.

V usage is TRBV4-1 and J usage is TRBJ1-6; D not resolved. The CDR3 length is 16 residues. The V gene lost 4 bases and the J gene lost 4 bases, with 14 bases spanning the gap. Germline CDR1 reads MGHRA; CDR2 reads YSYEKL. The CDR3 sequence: CASSPPKGAYNSPLHF. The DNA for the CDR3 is TGCGCCAGCAGCCCCCCAAAGGGAGCATATAATTCACCCCTCCACTTT.

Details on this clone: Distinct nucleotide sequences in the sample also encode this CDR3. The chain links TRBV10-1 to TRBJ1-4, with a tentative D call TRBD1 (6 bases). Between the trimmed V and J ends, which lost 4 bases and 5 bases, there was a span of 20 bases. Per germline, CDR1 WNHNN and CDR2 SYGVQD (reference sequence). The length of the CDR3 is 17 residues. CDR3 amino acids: CASSGDYRDRSNEKLFF. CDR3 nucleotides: TGCGCCAGCAGTGGGGATTACAGGGATCGGAGCAATGAAAAACTGTTTTTT.

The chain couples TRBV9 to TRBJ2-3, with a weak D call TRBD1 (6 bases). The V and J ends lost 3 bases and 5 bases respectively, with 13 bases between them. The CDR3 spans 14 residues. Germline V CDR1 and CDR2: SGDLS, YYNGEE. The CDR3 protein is CASSASGARDTQYF. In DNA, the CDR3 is TGTGCCAGCAGCGCTTCAGGGGCGAGAGATACGCAGTATTTT. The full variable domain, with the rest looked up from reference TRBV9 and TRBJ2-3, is DSGVTQTPKHLITATGQRVTLRCSPRSGDLSVYWYQQSLDQGLQFLIQYYNGEERAKGNILERFSAQQFPDLHSELNLSSLELGDSALYFCASSASGARDTQYFGPGTRLTVL.

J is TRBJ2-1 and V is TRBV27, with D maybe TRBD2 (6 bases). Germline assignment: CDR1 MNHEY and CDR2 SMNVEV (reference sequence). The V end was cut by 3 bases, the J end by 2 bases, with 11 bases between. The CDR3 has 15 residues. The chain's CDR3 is CASSLRGVTYNEQFF. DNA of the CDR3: TGTGCCAGCAGTTTGCGCGGGGTCACCTACAATGAGCAGTTCTTC.

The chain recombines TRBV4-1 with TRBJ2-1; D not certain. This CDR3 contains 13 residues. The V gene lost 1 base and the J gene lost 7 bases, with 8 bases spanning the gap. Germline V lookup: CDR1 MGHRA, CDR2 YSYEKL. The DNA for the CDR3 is TGCGCCAGCAGCCAAGTCTTCGGTAATGAGCAGTTCTTC. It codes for CASSQVFGNEQFF.

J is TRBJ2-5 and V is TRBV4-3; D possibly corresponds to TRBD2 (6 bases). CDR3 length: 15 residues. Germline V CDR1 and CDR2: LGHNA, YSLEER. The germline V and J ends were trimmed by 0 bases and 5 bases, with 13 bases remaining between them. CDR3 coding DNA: TGCGCCAGCAGCCAAGATGGGAGGAGAGGCGAGACCCAGTACTTC. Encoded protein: CASSQDGRRGETQYF.

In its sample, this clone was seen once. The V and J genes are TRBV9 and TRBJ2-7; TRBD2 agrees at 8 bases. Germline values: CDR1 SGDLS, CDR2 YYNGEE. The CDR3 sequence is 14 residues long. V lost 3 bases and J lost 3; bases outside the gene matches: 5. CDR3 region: CASSAQLADYEQYF. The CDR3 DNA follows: TGTGCCAGCAGCGCCCAACTAGCGGACTACGAGCAGTACTTC. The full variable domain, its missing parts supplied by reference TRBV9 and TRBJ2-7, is DSGVTQTPKHLITATGQRVTLRCSPRSGDLSVYWYQQSLDQGLQFLIQYYNGEERAKGNILERFSAQQFPDLHSELNLSSLELGDSALYFCASSAQLADYEQYFGPGTRLTVT.

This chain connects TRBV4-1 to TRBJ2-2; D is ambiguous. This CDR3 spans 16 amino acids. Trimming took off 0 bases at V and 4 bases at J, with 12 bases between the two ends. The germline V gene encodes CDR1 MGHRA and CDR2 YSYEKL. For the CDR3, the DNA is TGCGCCAGCAGCCAAGAATGGCGTAGGAGCACCGGGGAGCTGTTTTTT. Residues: CASSQEWRRSTGELFF.

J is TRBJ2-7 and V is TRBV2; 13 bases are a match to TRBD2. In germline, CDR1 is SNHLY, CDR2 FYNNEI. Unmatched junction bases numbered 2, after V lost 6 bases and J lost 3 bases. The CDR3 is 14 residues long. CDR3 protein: CASRGLAGFYEQYV. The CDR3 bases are TGTGCCAGCAGGGGACTAGCGGGGTTCTACGAGCAGTACGTC.

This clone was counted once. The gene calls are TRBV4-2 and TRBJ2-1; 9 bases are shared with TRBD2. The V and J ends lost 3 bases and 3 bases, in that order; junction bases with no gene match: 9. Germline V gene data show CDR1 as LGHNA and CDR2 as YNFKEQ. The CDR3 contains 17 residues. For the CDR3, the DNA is TGTGCCAGCAGCCAGAGGGGGGGCGGGGGGGGCTACAATGAGCAGTTCTTC. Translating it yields CASSQRGGGGGYNEQFF.

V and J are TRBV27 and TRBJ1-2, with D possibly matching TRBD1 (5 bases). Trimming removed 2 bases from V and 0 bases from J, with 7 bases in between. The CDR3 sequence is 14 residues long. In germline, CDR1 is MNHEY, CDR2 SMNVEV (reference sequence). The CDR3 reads CASSLSRANYGYTF. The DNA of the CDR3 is TGTGCCAGCAGTTTAAGCAGGGCTAACTATGGCTACACCTTC.